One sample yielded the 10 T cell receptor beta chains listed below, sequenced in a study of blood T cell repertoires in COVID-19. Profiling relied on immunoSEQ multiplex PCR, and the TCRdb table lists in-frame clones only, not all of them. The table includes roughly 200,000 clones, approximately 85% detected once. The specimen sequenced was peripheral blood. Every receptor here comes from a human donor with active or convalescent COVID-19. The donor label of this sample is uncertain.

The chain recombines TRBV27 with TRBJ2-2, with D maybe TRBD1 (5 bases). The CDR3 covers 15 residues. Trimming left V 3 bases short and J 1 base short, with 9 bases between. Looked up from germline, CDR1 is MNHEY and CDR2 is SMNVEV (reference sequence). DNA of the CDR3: TGTGCCAGCAGTTTGGGGCAGGTGAACACCGGGGAGCTGTTTTTT. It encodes CASSLGQVNTGELFF.

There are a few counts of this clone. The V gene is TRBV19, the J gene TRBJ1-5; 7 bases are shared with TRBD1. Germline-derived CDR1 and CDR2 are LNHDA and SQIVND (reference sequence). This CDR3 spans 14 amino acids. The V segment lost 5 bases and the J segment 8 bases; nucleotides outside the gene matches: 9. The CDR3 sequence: CASSDATGIKPQHF. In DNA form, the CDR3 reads TGTGCCAGTAGTGACGCGACAGGGATAAAGCCCCAGCATTTT. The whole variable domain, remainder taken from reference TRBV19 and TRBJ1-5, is DGGITQSPKYLFRKEGQNVTLSCEQNLNHDAMYWYRQDPGQGLRLIYYSQIVNDFQKGDIAEGYSVSREKKESFPLTVTSAQKNPTAFYLCASSDATGIKPQHFGDGTRLSIL.

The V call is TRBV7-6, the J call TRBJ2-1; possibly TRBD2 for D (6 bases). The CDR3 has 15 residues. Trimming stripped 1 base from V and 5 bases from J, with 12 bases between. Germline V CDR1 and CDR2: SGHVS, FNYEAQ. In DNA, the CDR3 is TGTGCCAGCAGCTTAGATGGCGGGGTCGACAATGAGCAGTTCTTC. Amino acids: CASSLDGGVDNEQFF. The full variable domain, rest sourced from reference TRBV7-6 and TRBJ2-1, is GAGVSQSPRYKVTKRGQDVALRCDPISGHVSLYWYRQALGQGPEFLTYFNYEAQQDKSGLPNDRFSAERPEGSISTLTIQRTEQRDSAMYRCASSLDGGVDNEQFFGPGTRLTVL.

Here the CDR3 reads CASSLAGGLTYEQYF. The CDR3 bases are TGCGCCAGCAGCTTGGCCGGCGGCCTGACCTACGAGCAGTACTTC. The chain joins TRBV5-1 to TRBJ2-7; no firm D call. Germline V gene lookup returns CDR1 SGHRS and CDR2 YFSETQ. The CDR3 is 15 amino acids. V was clipped by 0 bases and J by 2 bases, with 12 bases between them.

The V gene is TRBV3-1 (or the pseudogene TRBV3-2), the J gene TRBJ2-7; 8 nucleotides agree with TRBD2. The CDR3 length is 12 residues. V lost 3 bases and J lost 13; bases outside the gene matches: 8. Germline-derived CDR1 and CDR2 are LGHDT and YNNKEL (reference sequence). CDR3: CASSQPRSGVYF. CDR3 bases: TGTGCCAGCAGCCAGCCCCGTAGCGGGGTCTACTTC.

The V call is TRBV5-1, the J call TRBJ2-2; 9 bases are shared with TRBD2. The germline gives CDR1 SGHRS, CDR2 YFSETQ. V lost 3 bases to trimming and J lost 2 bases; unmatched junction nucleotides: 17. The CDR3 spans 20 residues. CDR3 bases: TGCGCCAGCAGCTCACCGGCGGGCGGGAGGGGGTCCGTAAACACCGGGGAGCTGTTTTTT. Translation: CASSSPAGGRGSVNTGELFF.

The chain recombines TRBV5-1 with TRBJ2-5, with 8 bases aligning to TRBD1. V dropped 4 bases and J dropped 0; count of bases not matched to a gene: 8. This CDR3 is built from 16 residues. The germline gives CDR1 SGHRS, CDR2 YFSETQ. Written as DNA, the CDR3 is TGCGCCAGCAGCAGACAGGGGAACGGGTACCAAGAGACCCAGTACTTC. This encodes CASSRQGNGYQETQYF.

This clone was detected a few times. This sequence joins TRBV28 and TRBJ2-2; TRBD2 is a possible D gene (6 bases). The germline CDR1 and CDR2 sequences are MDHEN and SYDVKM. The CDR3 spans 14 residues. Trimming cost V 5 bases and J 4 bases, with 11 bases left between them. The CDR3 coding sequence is TGTGCCAGCAGTCTATCGGGAGTCACCGGGGAGCTGTTTTTT. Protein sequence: CASSLSGVTGELFF.

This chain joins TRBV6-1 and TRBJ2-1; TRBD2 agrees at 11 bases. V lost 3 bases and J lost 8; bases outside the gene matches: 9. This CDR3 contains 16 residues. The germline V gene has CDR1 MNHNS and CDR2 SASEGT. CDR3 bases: TGTGCCAGCAGTGATCACTTAGCGGGGGGGCAGGATGAGCAGTTCTTC. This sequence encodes CASSDHLAGGQDEQFF.

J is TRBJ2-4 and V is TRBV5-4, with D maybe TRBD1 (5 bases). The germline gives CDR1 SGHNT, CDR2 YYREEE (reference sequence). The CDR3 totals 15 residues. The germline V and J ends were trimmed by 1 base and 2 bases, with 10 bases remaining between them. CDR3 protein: CASSLTGTSKNIQYF. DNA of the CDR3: TGTGCCAGCAGCTTGACAGGAACATCCAAAAACATTCAGTACTTC.